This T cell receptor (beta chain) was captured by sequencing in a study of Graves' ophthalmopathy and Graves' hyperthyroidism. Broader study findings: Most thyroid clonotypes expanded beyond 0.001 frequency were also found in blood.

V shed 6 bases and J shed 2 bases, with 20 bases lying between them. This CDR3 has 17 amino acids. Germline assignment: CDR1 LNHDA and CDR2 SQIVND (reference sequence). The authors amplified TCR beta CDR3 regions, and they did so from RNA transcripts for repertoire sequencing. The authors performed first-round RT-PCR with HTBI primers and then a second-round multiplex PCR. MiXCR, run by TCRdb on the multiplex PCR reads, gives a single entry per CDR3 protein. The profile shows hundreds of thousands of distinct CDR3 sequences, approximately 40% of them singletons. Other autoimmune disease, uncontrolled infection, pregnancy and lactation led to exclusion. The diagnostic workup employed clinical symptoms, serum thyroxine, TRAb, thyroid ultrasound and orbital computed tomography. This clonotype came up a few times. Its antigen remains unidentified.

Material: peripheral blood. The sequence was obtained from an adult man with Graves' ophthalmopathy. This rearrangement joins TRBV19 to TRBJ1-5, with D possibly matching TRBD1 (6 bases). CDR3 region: CASRSAMGGPGNQPQHF. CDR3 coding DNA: TGTGCCAGTAGATCGGCTATGGGGGGCCCGGGCAATCAGCCCCAGCATTTT.